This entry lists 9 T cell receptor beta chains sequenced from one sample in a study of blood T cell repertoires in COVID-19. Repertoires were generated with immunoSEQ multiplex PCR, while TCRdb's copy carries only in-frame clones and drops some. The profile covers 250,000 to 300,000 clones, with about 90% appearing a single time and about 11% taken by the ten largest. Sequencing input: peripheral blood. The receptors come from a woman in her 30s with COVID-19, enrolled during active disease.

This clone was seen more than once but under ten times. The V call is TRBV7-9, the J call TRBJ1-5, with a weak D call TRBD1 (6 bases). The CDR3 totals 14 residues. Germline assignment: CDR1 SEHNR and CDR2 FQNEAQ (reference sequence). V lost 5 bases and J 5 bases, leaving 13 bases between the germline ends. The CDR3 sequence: CASSPQGIDQPQHF. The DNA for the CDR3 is TGTGCCAGCAGCCCACAGGGAATAGATCAGCCCCAGCATTTT.

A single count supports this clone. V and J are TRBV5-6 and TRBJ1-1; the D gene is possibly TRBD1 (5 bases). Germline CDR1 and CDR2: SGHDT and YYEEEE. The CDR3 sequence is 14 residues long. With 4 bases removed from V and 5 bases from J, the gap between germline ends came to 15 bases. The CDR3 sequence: CASSPLTGKTEAFF. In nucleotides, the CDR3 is TGTGCCAGCAGCCCCCTAACAGGTAAAACTGAAGCTTTCTTT.

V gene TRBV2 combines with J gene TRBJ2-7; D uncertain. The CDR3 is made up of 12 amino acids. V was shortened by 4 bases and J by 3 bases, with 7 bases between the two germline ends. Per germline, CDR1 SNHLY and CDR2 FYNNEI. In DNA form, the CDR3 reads TGTGCCAGCAGTGCGCCAGGCTACGAGCAGTACTTC. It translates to CASSAPGYEQYF.

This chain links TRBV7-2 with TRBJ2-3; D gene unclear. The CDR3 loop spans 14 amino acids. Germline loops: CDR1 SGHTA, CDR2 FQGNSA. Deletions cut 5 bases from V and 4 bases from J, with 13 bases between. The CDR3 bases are TGTGCCAGCAGCCTTTCATATGGAGCAGATACGCAGTATTTT. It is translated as CASSLSYGADTQYF.

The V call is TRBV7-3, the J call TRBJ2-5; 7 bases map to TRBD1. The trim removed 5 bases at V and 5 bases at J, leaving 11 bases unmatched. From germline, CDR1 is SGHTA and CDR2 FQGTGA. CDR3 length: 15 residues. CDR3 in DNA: TGTGCCAGCAGCCCGGGGACAGCCGTGCGGGAGACCCAGTACTTC. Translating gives CASSPGTAVRETQYF.

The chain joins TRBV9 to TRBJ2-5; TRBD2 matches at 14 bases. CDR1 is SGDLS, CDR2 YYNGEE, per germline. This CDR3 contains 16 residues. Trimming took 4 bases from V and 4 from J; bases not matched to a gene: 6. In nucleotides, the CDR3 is TGTGCCAGCAGCCCTCCGGGACTAGCGGGAGCAGAGACCCAGTACTTC. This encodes CASSPPGLAGAETQYF.

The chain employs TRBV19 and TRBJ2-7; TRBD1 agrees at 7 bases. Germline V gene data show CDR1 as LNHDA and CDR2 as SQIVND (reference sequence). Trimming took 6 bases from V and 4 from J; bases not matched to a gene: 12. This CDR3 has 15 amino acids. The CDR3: CASRIPGQSPYEQYF. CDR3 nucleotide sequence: TGTGCCAGTAGGATTCCGGGACAGAGTCCTTACGAGCAGTACTTC.

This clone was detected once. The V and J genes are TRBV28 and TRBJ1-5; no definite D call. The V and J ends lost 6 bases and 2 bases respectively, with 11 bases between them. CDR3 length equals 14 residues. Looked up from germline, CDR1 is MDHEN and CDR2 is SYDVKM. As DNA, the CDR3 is TGTGCCAGCAGCGGCCCGGCGGGCAATCAGCCCCAGCATTTT. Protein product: CASSGPAGNQPQHF.

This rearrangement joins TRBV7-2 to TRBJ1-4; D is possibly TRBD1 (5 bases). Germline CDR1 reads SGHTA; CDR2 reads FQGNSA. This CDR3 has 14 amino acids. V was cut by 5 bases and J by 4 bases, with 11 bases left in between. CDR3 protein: CASSPDSFNEKLFF. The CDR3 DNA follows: TGTGCCAGCAGCCCTGACAGTTTTAATGAAAAACTGTTTTTT.